This TCR beta chain was obtained from a study of PD-L1 blockade in urothelial cancer. For the study at large: After treatment start, blood was analyzed at 3 weeks (second dose) and at 6 weeks. The study's findings and limits: When measured at 3 weeks, tumor-associated blood clones expanded more in durable-benefit patients.

This table comes from immunoSEQ multiplex PCR, and its TCRdb copy is limited to in-frame clones, with some not included. The table includes 45,000 to 50,000 clones, 75% to 90% detected once. Concerning this clone: Its antigen is as yet unknown.

Time point specified: pretreatment peripheral blood. The CDR3 totals 14 residues. Trimming removed 4 bases from V and 7 bases from J, with 15 bases in between. Per germline, CDR1 SGHRS and CDR2 YFSETQ. This rearrangement joins TRBV5-1 to TRBJ1-3; D perhaps matches TRBD1 (5 bases). The sequencing used PBMCs, collected around atezolizumab (anti-PD-L1) treatment. The TCR comes from a man in his fifties or sixties with urothelial cancer. The CDR3 DNA reads as TGCGCCAGCAGCCTTCGGGGGGGGAGGAACACCATATATTTT. It encodes CASSLRGGRNTIYF.